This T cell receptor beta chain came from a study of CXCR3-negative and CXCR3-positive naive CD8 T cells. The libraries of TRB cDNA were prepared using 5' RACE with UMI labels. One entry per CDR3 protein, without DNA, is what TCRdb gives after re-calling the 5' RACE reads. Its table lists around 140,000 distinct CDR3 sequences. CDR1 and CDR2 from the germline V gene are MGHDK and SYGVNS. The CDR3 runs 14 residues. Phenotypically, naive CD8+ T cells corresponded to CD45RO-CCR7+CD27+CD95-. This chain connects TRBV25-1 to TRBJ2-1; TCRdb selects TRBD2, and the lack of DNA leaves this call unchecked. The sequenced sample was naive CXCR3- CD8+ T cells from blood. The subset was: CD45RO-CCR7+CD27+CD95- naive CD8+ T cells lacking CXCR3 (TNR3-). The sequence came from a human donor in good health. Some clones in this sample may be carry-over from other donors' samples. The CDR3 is CASSDSGDPGEQFF.